The following is a TCR beta chain sequence with its context. At one boundary the junction diverges from the germline segment, which might be a read error. Specified time point: blood 2 weeks post-SBRT. Specified treatment: 15 Gy SBRT to primary tumor, nephrectomy 4 weeks later. Sequencing used immunoSEQ multiplex PCR; TCRdb keeps in-frame clones, though not all of them. This sample has some 60,000 clones, with about 80% found just once. This record belongs to a study of radiation and T cells in renal cell carcinoma. The germline CDR1 and CDR2 sequences are SGHTA and FQGTGA. The CDR3 extends over 14 amino acids.

This TCR came from a man in his 60s with renal cell carcinoma. The material was blood, obtained from a patient whose treatment included radiotherapy and nephrectomy. This chain uses TRBV7-3 with TRBJ2-1; 12 positions match TRBD2. Here the CDR3 reads CASSLTTSGSELFF. The DNA of the CDR3 is TGTGCCAGCAGCTTAACGACTAGCGGGAGTGAGCTGTTCTTC.